Listed below are T cell receptor beta chains from one sample, sequenced in a study of radiation and T cells in renal cell carcinoma. Here immunoSEQ multiplex PCR was the method, and the copy in TCRdb shows in-frame clones only, minus some. The sample yields some 120,000 clones, more than 80% seen once. Sequencing was performed on blood, taken from a patient whose treatment included radiotherapy and nephrectomy. These receptors were collected from an older woman with renal cell carcinoma. Each CDR3 is given with its conserved first and last residue. The order of the fields is clone size, V gene, D gene, J gene, CDR3 protein, CDR3 DNA. The D gene is left open where the match is weak. Not every row has a clone size; where given, it reads once, few, many or a size class.

.	TRBV18	TRBD1	TRBJ1-3	CASSPGPPGQGSGNTIYF	TGTGCCAGCTCACCGGGCCCCCCGGGACAGGGGTCTGGAAACACCATATATTTT
few	TRBV10-3	.	TRBJ1-2	CAIRWGPGYTF	TGTGCCATCAGGTGGGGGCCCGGCTACACCTTC
.	TRBV14	.	TRBJ2-7	CASSLSGTLSYEQYF	TGTGCCAGCAGCCTCTCTGGGACACTTTCCTACGAGCAGTACTTC
.	TRBV7-9	TRBD1	TRBJ2-1	CASSSTGREQFF	TGTGCCAGCAGCTCGACAGGGCGTGAGCAGTTCTTC
few	TRBV10-3	TRBD1	TRBJ2-7	CAISGQGAYEQYF	TGTGCCATCAGTGGGCAGGGGGCTTACGAGCAGTACTTC
.	TRBV2	.	TRBJ1-5	CASSEAVGLNQPQHF	TGTGCCAGCAGTGAAGCGGTGGGACTCAATCAGCCCCAGCATTTT
.	TRBV2	TRBD1	TRBJ1-1	CASIRTGNTEAFF	TGTGCCAGCATACGGACAGGGAACACTGAAGCTTTCTTT
.	TRBV4-2	TRBD2	TRBJ2-3	CASSRRTGLAGPRGTDTQYF	TGTGCCAGCAGCCGAAGGACAGGACTAGCGGGGCCCCGGGGCACAGATACGCAGTATTTT
.	TRBV9	.	TRBJ2-7	CASSPQTGRSEEQYF	TGTGCCAGCAGCCCGCAGACAGGGAGGAGTGAAGAGCAGTACTTC
.	TRBV6-6	TRBD1	TRBJ2-5	CASSYLTGGKETQYF	TGTGCCAGCAGTTACTTGACAGGGGGCAAAGAGACCCAGTACTTC
.	TRBV27	.	TRBJ2-1	CASKQGWDNEQFF	TGTGCCAGTAAACAGGGATGGGACAATGAGCAGTTCTTC
.	TRBV19	.	TRBJ1-1	CASSTLHPNTEAFF	TGTGCCAGTAGTACCTTACACCCGAACACTGAAGCTTTCTTT
few	TRBV9	.	TRBJ1-1	CASSVETGRFGEAFF	TGTGCCAGCAGCGTAGAGACGGGAAGATTTGGTGAAGCTTTCTTT
.	TRBV10-3	TRBD2	TRBJ2-1	CAISGRETSGRPYNEQFF	TGTGCCATCAGTGGGAGGGAGACTAGCGGGCGACCTTACAATGAGCAGTTCTTC
.	TRBV11-2	TRBD1	TRBJ2-2	CASSVGQGNTGELFF	TGTGCCAGCAGCGTAGGACAGGGTAACACCGGGGAGCTGTTTTTT
.	TRBV27	.	TRBJ1-2	CASSPSPGVYGYTF	TGTGCCAGCAGTCCTAGCCCCGGGGTCTATGGCTACACCTTC
.	TRBV5-1	TRBD1	TRBJ2-2	CASSFQGAGELFF	TGCGCCAGCAGCTTTCAGGGGGCCGGGGAGCTGTTTTTT
.	TRBV7-2	.	TRBJ1-5	CASSWAPGIQPQHF	TGTGCCAGCAGCTGGGCCCCGGGAATCCAGCCCCAGCATTTT
.	TRBV4-2	TRBD1	TRBJ1-6	CASSQDFLQGAFSPLHF	TGTGCCAGCAGCCAAGATTTTTTGCAGGGGGCTTTCTCACCCCTCCACTTT
.	TRBV5-1	.	TRBJ1-4	CASSLGTASREKLFF	TGCGCCAGCAGCTTGGGTACAGCCAGTCGGGAAAAACTGTTTTTT
.	TRBV5-4	.	TRBJ2-3	CASSLFMADTQYF	TGTGCCAGCAGCTTGTTCATGGCAGATACGCAGTATTTT
few	TRBV5-6	.	TRBJ1-1	CASSPGFTEAFF	TGTGCCAGCAGCCCAGGGTTCACTGAAGCTTTCTTT
few	TRBV5-1	.	TRBJ2-7	CASSLSDSNYEQYF	TGCGCCAGCAGCTTGTCGGACAGTAATTACGAGCAGTACTTC
.	TRBV15	.	TRBJ2-5	CATSRDRGLETQYF	TGTGCCACCAGCAGAGACAGGGGATTAGAGACCCAGTACTTC
.	TRBV6-5	.	TRBJ2-6	CASSYRHGTGANVLTF	TGTGCCAGCAGTTATCGACATGGTACCGGGGCCAACGTCCTGACTTTC
.	TRBV5-6	TRBD2	TRBJ2-1	CASSSNSGVSYNEQFF	TGTGCCAGCAGTTCGAATAGCGGGGTCTCCTACAATGAGCAGTTCTTC
.	TRBV25-1	.	TRBJ1-2	CASSEYRGGEHGYTF	TGTGCCAGCAGTGAATATAGGGGAGGGGAACATGGCTACACCTTC
.	TRBV27	TRBD1	TRBJ2-7	CASSSTGTGYEQYF	TGTGCCAGCAGTTCAACCGGGACAGGCTACGAGCAGTACTTC
once	TRBV29-1	.	TRBJ1-2	CSVLGGPYGYTF	TGCAGCGTTCTTGGGGGCCCCTATGGCTACACCTTC
.	TRBV28	.	TRBJ2-1	CASSFRHYGNEQFF	TGTGCCAGCAGTTTCCGTCATTATGGGAATGAGCAGTTCTTC
.	TRBV6-5	.	TRBJ1-6	CASSSYSNSPLHF	TGTGCCAGCAGTAGTTACAGTAATTCACCCCTCCACTTT